This T cell receptor (beta chain) was sequenced in a study of cytomegalovirus exposure and HLA in healthy donors. Both 60 Vbeta primers and 13 Jbeta primers went into the PCR. Generated by immunoSEQ multiplex PCR, the TCRdb table keeps only in-frame clones and is missing some. The sample contains under 150,000 clones, around 73% of which appear only once. Trimming cost V 3 bases and J 3 bases; bases outside gene matches: 8. Germline CDR1 is GTSNPN and CDR2 is SVGIG (reference sequence). The CDR3 extends over 15 amino acids. Specimen: PBMCs. The sequence was obtained from a human donor in good health. This chain uses TRBV30 with TRBJ1-3; 7 nucleotides line up with TRBD1. The chain's CDR3 is CAWRQGGANGNTIYF. The DNA for the CDR3 is TGTGCCTGGAGGCAAGGGGGCGCGAATGGAAACACCATATATTTT.